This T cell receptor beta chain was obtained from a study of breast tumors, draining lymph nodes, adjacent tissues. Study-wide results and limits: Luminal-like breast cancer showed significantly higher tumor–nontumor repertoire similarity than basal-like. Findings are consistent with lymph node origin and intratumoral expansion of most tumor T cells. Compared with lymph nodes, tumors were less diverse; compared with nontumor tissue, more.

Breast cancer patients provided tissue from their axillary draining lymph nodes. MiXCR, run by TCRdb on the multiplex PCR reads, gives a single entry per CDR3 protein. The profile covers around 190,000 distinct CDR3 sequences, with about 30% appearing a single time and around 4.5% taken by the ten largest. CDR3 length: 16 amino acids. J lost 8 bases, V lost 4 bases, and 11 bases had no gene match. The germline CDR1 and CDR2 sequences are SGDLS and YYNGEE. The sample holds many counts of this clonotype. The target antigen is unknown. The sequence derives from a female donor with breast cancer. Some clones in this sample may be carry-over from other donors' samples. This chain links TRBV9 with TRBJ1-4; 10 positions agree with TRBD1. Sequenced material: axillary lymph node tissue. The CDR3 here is CASSPQPGQGNEKLFF. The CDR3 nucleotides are TGTGCCAGCAGCCCTCAGCCGGGACAGGGGAACGAAAAACTGTTTTTT.